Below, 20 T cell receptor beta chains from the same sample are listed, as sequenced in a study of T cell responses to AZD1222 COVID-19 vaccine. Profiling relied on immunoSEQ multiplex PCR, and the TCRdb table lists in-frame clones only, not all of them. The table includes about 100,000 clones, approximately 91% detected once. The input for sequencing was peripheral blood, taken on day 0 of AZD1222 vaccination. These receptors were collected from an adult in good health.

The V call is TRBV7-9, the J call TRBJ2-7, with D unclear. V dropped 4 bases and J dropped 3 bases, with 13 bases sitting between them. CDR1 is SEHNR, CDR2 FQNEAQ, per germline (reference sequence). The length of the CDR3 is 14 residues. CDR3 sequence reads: CASSSVSPNYEQYF. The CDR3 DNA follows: TGTGCCAGCAGCTCGGTTAGTCCTAACTACGAGCAGTACTTC.

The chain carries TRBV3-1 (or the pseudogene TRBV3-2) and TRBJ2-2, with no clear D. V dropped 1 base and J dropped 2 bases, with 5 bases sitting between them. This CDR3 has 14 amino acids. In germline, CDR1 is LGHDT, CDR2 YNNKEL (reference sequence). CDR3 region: CASSQVINTGELFF. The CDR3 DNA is TGTGCCAGCAGCCAAGTAATAAACACCGGGGAGCTGTTTTTT.

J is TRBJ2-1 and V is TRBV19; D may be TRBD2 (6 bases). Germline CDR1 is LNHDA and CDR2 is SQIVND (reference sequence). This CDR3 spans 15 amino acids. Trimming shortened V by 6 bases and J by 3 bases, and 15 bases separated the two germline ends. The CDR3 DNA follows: TGTGCCAGTAGCGCTTGGGGGGATTACTACAATGAGCAGTTCTTC. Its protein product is CASSAWGDYYNEQFF.

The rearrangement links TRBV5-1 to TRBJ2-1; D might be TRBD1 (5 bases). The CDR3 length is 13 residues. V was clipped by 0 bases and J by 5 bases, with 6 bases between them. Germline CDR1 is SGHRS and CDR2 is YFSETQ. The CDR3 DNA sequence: TGCGCCAGCAGCTTGGAGACAGACAATGAGCAGTTCTTC. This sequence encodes CASSLETDNEQFF. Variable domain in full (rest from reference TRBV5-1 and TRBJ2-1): KAGVTQTPRYLIKTRGQQVTLSCSPISGHRSVSWYQQTPGQGLQFLFEYFSETQRNKGNFPGRFSGRQFSNSRSEMNVSTLELGDSALYLCASSLETDNEQFFGPGTRLTVL.

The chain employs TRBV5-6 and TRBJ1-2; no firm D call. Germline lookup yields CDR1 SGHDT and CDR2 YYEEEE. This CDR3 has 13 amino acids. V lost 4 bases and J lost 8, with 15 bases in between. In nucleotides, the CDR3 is TGTGCCAGCAGCCTAAGGGTCTTAAGGGGCTACACCTTC. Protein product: CASSLRVLRGYTF.

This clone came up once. The DNA for the CDR3 is TGTGCCAGCAGTTTCTTAAATGAGCAGTTCTTC. As protein: CASSFLNEQFF. This chain joins TRBV12-3 or TRBV12-4 and TRBJ2-1; D is ambiguous. The CDR3 runs to 11 residues. V lost 3 bases, J lost 7 bases, and 4 bases lay in between.

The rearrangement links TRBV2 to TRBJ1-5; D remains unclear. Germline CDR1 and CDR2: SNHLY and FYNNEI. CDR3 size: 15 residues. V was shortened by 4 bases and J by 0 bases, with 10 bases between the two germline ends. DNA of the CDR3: TGTGCCAGCAGTGTTAGCAGAGATAGCAATCAGCCCCAGCATTTT. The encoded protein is CASSVSRDSNQPQHF.

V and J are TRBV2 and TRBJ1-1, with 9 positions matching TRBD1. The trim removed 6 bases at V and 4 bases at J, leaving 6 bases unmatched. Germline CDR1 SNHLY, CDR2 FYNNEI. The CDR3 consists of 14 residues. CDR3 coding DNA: TGTGCCAGCAGATGGACAGGGGAGGGCACTGAAGCTTTCTTT. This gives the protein CASRWTGEGTEAFF.

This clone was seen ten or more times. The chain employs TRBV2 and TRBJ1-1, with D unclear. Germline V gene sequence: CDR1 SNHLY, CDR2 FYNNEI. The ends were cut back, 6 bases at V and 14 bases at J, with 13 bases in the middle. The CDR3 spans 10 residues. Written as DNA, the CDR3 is TGTGCCAGCAGGAGGGCCTGGGGATTCTTT. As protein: CASRRAWGFF.

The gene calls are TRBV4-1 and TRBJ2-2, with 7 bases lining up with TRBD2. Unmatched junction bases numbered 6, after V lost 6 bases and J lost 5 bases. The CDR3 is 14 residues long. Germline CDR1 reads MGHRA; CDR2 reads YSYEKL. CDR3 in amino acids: CASRGLGGTGELFF. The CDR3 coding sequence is TGCGCCAGCAGGGGATTGGGGGGGACCGGGGAGCTGTTTTTT.

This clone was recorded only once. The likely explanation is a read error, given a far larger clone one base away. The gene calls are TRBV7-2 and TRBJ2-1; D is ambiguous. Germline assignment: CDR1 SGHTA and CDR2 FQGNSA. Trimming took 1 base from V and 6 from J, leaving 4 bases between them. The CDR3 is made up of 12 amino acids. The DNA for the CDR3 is TGTGCCAGCAGCTTAGTAGGCAATGAGCAGTTCTTC. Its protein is CASSLVGNEQFF.

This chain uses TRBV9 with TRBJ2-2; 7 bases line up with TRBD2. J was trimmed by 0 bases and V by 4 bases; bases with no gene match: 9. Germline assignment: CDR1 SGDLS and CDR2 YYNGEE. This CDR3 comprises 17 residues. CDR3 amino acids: CASSTGKRGPNTGELFF. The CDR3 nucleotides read TGTGCCAGCAGCACCGGGAAGCGGGGCCCGAACACCGGGGAGCTGTTTTTT.

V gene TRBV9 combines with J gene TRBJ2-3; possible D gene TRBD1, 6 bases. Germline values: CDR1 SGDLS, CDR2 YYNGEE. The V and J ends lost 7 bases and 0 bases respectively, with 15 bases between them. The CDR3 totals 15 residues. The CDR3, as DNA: TGTGCCAGCGCTAGTGGGGGCCGTAGCACAGATACGCAGTATTTT. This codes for CASASGGRSTDTQYF. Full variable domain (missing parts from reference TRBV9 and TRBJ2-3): DSGVTQTPKHLITATGQRVTLRCSPRSGDLSVYWYQQSLDQGLQFLIQYYNGEERAKGNILERFSAQQFPDLHSELNLSSLELGDSALYFCASASGGRSTDTQYFGPGTRLTVL.

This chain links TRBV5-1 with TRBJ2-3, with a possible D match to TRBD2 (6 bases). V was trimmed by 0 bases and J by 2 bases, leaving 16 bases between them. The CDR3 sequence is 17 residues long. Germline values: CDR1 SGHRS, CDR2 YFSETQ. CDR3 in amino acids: CASSLAVSGGYTDTQYF. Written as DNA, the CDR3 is TGCGCCAGCAGCTTGGCCGTCAGTGGGGGGTACACAGATACGCAGTATTTT.

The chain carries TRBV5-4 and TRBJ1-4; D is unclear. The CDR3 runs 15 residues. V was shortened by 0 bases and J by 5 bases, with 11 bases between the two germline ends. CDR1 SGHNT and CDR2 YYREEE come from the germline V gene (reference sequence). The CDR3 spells CASSLAATQNEKLFF. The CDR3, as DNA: TGTGCCAGCAGCTTGGCGGCAACGCAAAATGAAAAACTGTTTTTT.

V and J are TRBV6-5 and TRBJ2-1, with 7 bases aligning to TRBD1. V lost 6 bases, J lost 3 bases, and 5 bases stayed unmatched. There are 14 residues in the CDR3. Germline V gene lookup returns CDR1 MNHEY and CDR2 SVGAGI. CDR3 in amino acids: CASRPGTDYNEQFF. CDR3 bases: TGTGCCAGCAGGCCAGGGACAGACTACAATGAGCAGTTCTTC.

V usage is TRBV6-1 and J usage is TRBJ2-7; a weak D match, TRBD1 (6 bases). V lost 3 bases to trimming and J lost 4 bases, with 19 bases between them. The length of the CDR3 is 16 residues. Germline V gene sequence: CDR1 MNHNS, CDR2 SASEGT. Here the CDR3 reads CASSDGLYGGIYEQYF. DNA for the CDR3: TGTGCCAGCAGTGACGGCCTTTATGGGGGCATATACGAGCAGTACTTC.

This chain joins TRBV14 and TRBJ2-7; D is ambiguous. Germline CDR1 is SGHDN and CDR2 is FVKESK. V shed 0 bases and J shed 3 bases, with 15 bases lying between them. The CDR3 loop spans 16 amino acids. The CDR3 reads CASSQDQTGLYYEQYF. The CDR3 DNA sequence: TGTGCCAGCAGCCAAGATCAAACCGGGCTTTACTACGAGCAGTACTTC. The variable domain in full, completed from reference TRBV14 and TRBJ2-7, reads EAGVTQFPSHSVIEKGQTVTLRCDPISGHDNLYWYRRVMGKEIKFLLHFVKESKQDESGMPNNRFLAERTGGTYSTLKVQPAELEDSGVYFCASSQDQTGLYYEQYFGPGTRLTVT.

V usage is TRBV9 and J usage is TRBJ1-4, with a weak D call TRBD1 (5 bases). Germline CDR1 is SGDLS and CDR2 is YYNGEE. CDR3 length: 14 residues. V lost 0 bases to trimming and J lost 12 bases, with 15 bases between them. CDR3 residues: CASSVGYGKGELFF. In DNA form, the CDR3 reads TGTGCCAGCAGCGTAGGATACGGGAAAGGGGAACTGTTTTTT.

The CDR3 protein is CASSSRRDIQYF. The CDR3 DNA sequence: TGTGCCAGCTCGAGCCGAAGGGACATTCAGTACTTC. V and J are TRBV7-9 and TRBJ2-4; D not resolved. The CDR3 extends over 12 amino acids. The ends were cut back, 8 bases at V and 8 bases at J, with 13 bases in the middle. Germline V gene sequence: CDR1 SEHNR, CDR2 FQNEAQ (reference sequence).